These 9 T cell receptor beta chains were all obtained from the same sample, sequenced in a study of blood T cell repertoires in COVID-19. Clones were sequenced by immunoSEQ multiplex PCR, and TCRdb holds only the in-frame ones, with some missing. The data show about 270,000 clones, 75% to 95% seen once. The specimen sequenced was PBMCs or T cells enriched from blood (not recorded which). The receptors were sampled from a man in his forties who had been exposed to COVID-19.

The V call is TRBV6-5, the J call TRBJ2-7; 13 bases are a match to TRBD2. The CDR3 covers 15 residues. The V gene's germline CDR1 is MNHEY and CDR2 SVGAGI. The J segment lost 5 bases and the V segment lost 7 bases, leaving 8 bases of the junction unmatched. CDR3 coding DNA: TGTGCCAGCACCAGAGGACTAGCGGGAGCGGACGAGCAGTACTTC. As protein: CASTRGLAGADEQYF.

The rearrangement uses TRBV3-1 (or the pseudogene TRBV3-2) and TRBJ2-2; 7 bases agree with TRBD1. The germline V gene has CDR1 LGHDT and CDR2 YNNKEL (reference sequence). CDR3 length: 16 amino acids. Losses at the gene ends were 3 bases for V and 5 bases for J; bases not matched to a gene: 9. The CDR3 here is CASSHNRGTTTGELFF. The CDR3 region has the DNA TGTGCCAGCAGCCATAACAGGGGCACAACGACCGGGGAGCTGTTTTTT.

The rearrangement links TRBV5-1 to TRBJ1-5; TRBD1 matches 7 bases. Trimming took 0 bases from V and 3 from J; bases not matched to a gene: 3. The germline gives CDR1 SGHRS, CDR2 YFSETQ. The CDR3 totals 15 residues. Here the CDR3 reads CASSLDDRVNQPQHF. Here the CDR3 DNA reads TGCGCCAGCAGCTTGGATGACAGGGTCAATCAGCCCCAGCATTTT. Filled out from reference TRBV5-1 and TRBJ1-5, the complete variable domain reads KAGVTQTPRYLIKTRGQQVTLSCSPISGHRSVSWYQQTPGQGLQFLFEYFSETQRNKGNFPGRFSGRQFSNSRSEMNVSTLELGDSALYLCASSLDDRVNQPQHFGDGTRLSIL.

V is TRBV5-1 and J is TRBJ2-1; 11 positions agree with TRBD2. CDR1 and CDR2 from the germline V gene are SGHRS and YFSETQ. The V and J ends lost 1 base and 7 bases, in that order; junction bases with no gene match: 10. This CDR3 is built from 17 residues. As DNA, the CDR3 is TGCGCCAGCAGCTTGATCGTGACTAGCGGGATAATAAATGAGCAGTTCTTC. Residues: CASSLIVTSGIINEQFF.

The chain is built from TRBV5-1 and TRBJ1-4, with D uncertain. Germline CDR1 SGHRS, CDR2 YFSETQ. The V and J ends lost 0 bases and 0 bases respectively, with 3 bases between them. CDR3 size: 14 residues. The CDR3 DNA reads as TGCGCCAGCAGCTTGGATACAACTAATGAAAAACTGTTTTTT. It specifies CASSLDTTNEKLFF.

The rearrangement uses TRBV5-1 and TRBJ1-1, with 8 positions matching TRBD1. This CDR3 comprises 15 residues. Germline CDR1 and CDR2: SGHRS and YFSETQ. Germline trimming cut 3 bases from V and 4 bases from J; bases unmatched to any gene: 8. CDR3 amino acids: CASSSPTGEATEAFF. For the CDR3, the DNA is TGCGCCAGCAGCTCCCCGACAGGGGAGGCCACTGAAGCTTTCTTT. The variable domain in full, with the rest retrieved from reference TRBV5-1 and TRBJ1-1, is KAGVTQTPRYLIKTRGQQVTLSCSPISGHRSVSWYQQTPGQGLQFLFEYFSETQRNKGNFPGRFSGRQFSNSRSEMNVSTLELGDSALYLCASSSPTGEATEAFFGQGTRLTVV.

The J gene is TRBJ1-2, the V gene TRBV4-2; maybe TRBD1 (6 bases). The germline V gene encodes CDR1 LGHNA and CDR2 YNFKEQ. There are 15 residues in the CDR3. Trimming took 0 bases from V and 5 from J, leaving 13 bases between them. The CDR3 DNA is TGTGCCAGCAGCCAAGATACAGGGCTAAGGTATGGCTACACCTTC. This gives the protein CASSQDTGLRYGYTF.

The gene calls are TRBV7-3 and TRBJ1-1, with a tentative D call TRBD1 (5 bases). From germline, CDR1 is SGHTA and CDR2 FQGTGA. The CDR3 spans 14 residues. V lost 5 bases and J lost 2, with 12 bases in between. CDR3 in amino acids: CASSRSGSNTEAFF. The CDR3 DNA reads as TGTGCCAGCAGCCGCTCAGGGTCCAACACTGAAGCTTTCTTT.

The V gene is TRBV19, the J gene TRBJ2-7; 11 bases align to TRBD2. This CDR3 is 15 amino acids long. Germline assignment: CDR1 LNHDA and CDR2 SQIVND (reference sequence). V lost 1 base to trimming and J lost 4 bases; unmatched junction nucleotides: 3. The CDR3 reads CASSIASSGRYEQYF. In nucleotides, the CDR3 is TGTGCCAGTAGTATAGCCTCTAGCGGGAGGTACGAGCAGTACTTC.